This T cell receptor beta chain was obtained from a study of control samples from healthy donors and cancer patients. Germline CDR1 and CDR2: SGHDT and YYEEEE. The CDR3 runs to 14 residues. V shed 1 base and J shed 3 bases, with 11 bases lying between them. This clone occurred once. Method: immunoSEQ multiplex PCR; TCRdb's copy keeps in-frame clones and lacks some. This sample yields approximately 220,000 clones, of which about 93% are seen a single time; about 1.6% belongs to the top ten. This TCR was sampled from a man aged 50-59 years in good health. The sample consisted of blood. This chain connects TRBV5-6 to TRBJ2-7; D is perhaps TRBD2 (6 bases). CDR3 residues: CASSLSGSLYEQYF. CDR3 bases: TGTGCCAGCAGCTTGAGCGGGTCCCTCTACGAGCAGTACTTC.